The T cell receptor (beta chain) described here comes from a study of cytomegalovirus exposure and HLA in healthy donors. Whole-study findings and limits: Using a false discovery rate of 0.05, a later analysis showed that 15,000 to 20,000 TCR beta sequences were associated with HLA alleles. An Asian-associated ancestry cluster reportedly showed fewer N-insertions than the roughly 700-donor mean in a later analysis. The authors later linked a missense DCLRE1C variant to TCR beta V- and J-gene trimming. From TCR beta sequences, most subjects' HLA-A and HLA-B alleles were reportedly predicted accurately.

As regards this clone: Its antigen is currently unknown.

Use of 60 Vbeta and 13 Jbeta primers characterized the PCR. Using immunoSEQ multiplex PCR, the repertoire was profiled, and TCRdb retains in-frame clones only, with some absent. In the table there are about 120,000 clones, about four fifths of which are singletons. CDR1 LGHNA and CDR2 YNFKEQ come from the germline V gene. V gave up 4 bases and J gave up 5 bases; unmatched junction bases: 13. The CDR3 contains 16 residues. The specimen sequenced was PBMCs. The receptor's source is a middle-aged woman in good health and CMV-seropositive. V usage is TRBV4-2 and J usage is TRBJ2-7, with 8 positions matching TRBD2. The CDR3 sequence is CASSLTGGGRNHEQYF. In DNA, the CDR3 is TGTGCCAGCAGCCTAACCGGGGGGGGGCGCAACCACGAGCAGTACTTC.